The 25 T cell receptor beta chains in this list originate from one sample, sequenced in a study of blood T cell repertoires in COVID-19. Clones were read by immunoSEQ multiplex PCR, and TCRdb kept only the in-frame ones, dropping some. This sample has a few hundred thousand clones, with about four fifths found just once. Sequenced input: PBMCs or T cells enriched from blood (not recorded which). These receptors were obtained from a man between 35 and 55 years old who had been exposed to COVID-19.

The chain is built from TRBV10-3 and TRBJ2-5; TRBD2 is a possible D gene (5 bases). CDR3 length equals 12 residues. V lost 4 bases to trimming and J lost 3 bases, with 6 bases between them. Germline CDR1 reads ENHRY; CDR2 reads SYGVKD. Here the CDR3 reads CAISGGKETQYF. CDR3 sequence (DNA): TGTGCCATCAGTGGAGGGAAAGAGACCCAGTACTTC.

V usage is TRBV5-5 and J usage is TRBJ1-2, with 7 positions matching TRBD1. CDR3 length: 13 amino acids. In germline, CDR1 is SGHKS, CDR2 YYEKEE (reference sequence). The J segment lost 7 bases and the V segment lost 4 bases, leaving 7 bases of the junction unmatched. Here the CDR3 reads CASSPQGLVGYTF. The CDR3 bases are TGTGCCAGCAGCCCACAGGGGCTGGTTGGCTACACCTTC. Using reference TRBV5-5 and TRBJ1-2 for the parts outside the CDR3, the full variable domain is DAGVTQSPTHLIKTRGQQVTLRCSPISGHKSVSWYQQVLGQGPQFIFQYYEKEERGRGNFPDRFSARQFPNYSSELNVNALLLGDSALYLCASSPQGLVGYTFGSGTRLTVV.

The chain uses TRBV9 and TRBJ1-4; D unresolved. Looked up from germline, CDR1 is SGDLS and CDR2 is YYNGEE. V lost 0 bases and J 4 bases, leaving 7 bases between the germline ends. This CDR3 is built from 14 residues. CDR3 sequence: CASSVGGFNEKLFF. The CDR3, as DNA: TGTGCCAGCAGCGTAGGAGGTTTTAATGAAAAACTGTTTTTT.

In its sample, this clone was seen a few times. This chain connects TRBV29-1 to TRBJ2-2; 7 bases are a match to TRBD2. Trimming at V came to 2 bases and at J to 4 bases, leaving 10 bases not matched to a gene. The CDR3 has 16 residues. Germline loops: CDR1 SQVTM, CDR2 ANQGSEA. The CDR3 protein is CSVESSTSVFTGELFF. CDR3 in DNA: TGCAGCGTTGAATCCTCAACTAGCGTCTTCACCGGGGAGCTGTTTTTT.

The chain recombines TRBV9 with TRBJ2-7; D gene uncertain. Germline CDR1 SGDLS, CDR2 YYNGEE. Deletions cut 0 bases from V and 5 bases from J, with 9 bases between. The CDR3 spans 13 residues. The CDR3 coding sequence is TGTGCCAGCAGCGTAGGCACTTTCGACGAGCAGTACTTC. It encodes CASSVGTFDEQYF.

The chain has TRBV24-1 and TRBJ1-2; D gene ambiguous. Trimming left V 9 bases short and J 4 bases short, with 11 bases between. CDR3 length: 12 amino acids. The germline CDR1 and CDR2 sequences are KGHDR and SFDVKD. Written as DNA, the CDR3 is TGTGCCACCTCGTCAGACTCCTATGGCTACACCTTC. This codes for CATSSDSYGYTF.

V usage is TRBV9 and J usage is TRBJ1-1; D perhaps matches TRBD1 (5 bases). Germline assignment: CDR1 SGDLS and CDR2 YYNGEE. The V and J ends lost 0 bases and 11 bases respectively, with 14 bases between them. This CDR3 spans 13 amino acids. The CDR3 here is CASSVGSGRGAFF. Here the CDR3 DNA reads TGTGCCAGCAGCGTAGGGTCAGGGCGGGGGGCTTTCTTT.

This clone was seen more than once but under ten times. Here the CDR3 DNA reads TGTGCCATCGACGGGACAGGATATGGCTACACCTTC. As protein: CAIDGTGYGYTF. The chain links TRBV10-3 to TRBJ1-2; TRBD1 matches at 8 bases. V shed 8 bases and J 5 bases; nucleotides not matched to a gene: 4. The CDR3 sequence is 12 residues long. Germline-derived CDR1 and CDR2 are ENHRY and SYGVKD.

V and J are TRBV11-2 and TRBJ2-2; 9 nucleotides align to TRBD1. Germline CDR1 is SGHAT and CDR2 is FQNNGV. Trimming cost V 4 bases and J 5 bases; bases outside gene matches: 8. CDR3 length equals 16 residues. The CDR3 loop reads CASSSPLGTGTGELFF. The CDR3 DNA follows: TGTGCCAGCAGCTCGCCCCTCGGGACAGGGACCGGGGAGCTGTTTTTT.

The rearrangement joins TRBV30 to TRBJ1-1; possibly TRBD1 for D (5 bases). The CDR3 length is 11 residues. Germline V gene sequence: CDR1 GTSNPN, CDR2 SVGIG (reference sequence). V was cut by 8 bases and J by 0 bases, with 7 bases left in between. The DNA of the CDR3 is TGTGCCCGACAGATGAACACTGAAGCTTTCTTT. Amino acid sequence: CARQMNTEAFF.

The sample holds a few counts of this clone. The rearrangement links TRBV10-3 to TRBJ2-7; 8 positions match TRBD2. Trimming cost V 4 bases and J 7 bases; bases outside gene matches: 21. CDR1 is ENHRY, CDR2 SYGVKD, per germline. The CDR3 is 18 amino acids. As DNA, the CDR3 is TGTGCCATCAGTGTAGTAGGAACCACGGGGGGGGCCTCGCGGGAGCAGTACTTC. Translated: CAISVVGTTGGASREQYF.

The CDR3 loop reads CASSSGLDSNQPQHF. For the CDR3, the DNA is TGCGCCAGCAGCTCGGGACTTGATAGCAATCAGCCCCAGCATTTT. The chain links TRBV5-1 to TRBJ1-5, with a weak D call TRBD1 (5 bases). CDR3 length: 15 residues. The V end was cut by 3 bases, the J end by 0 bases, with 10 bases between. Looked up from germline, CDR1 is SGHRS and CDR2 is YFSETQ.

The chain employs TRBV19 and TRBJ2-7; 12 positions agree with TRBD2. V gave up 4 bases and J gave up 3 bases; unmatched junction bases: 16. Germline loops: CDR1 LNHDA, CDR2 SQIVND (reference sequence). CDR3 length: 19 residues. The CDR3, as DNA: TGTGCCAGTAGTAATAGGGCGAGACTAGCGGGAGAGGAGATCTACGAGCAGTACTTC. This gives the protein CASSNRARLAGEEIYEQYF. Together with reference TRBV19 and TRBJ2-7, the CDR3 gives the full variable domain: DGGITQSPKYLFRKEGQNVTLSCEQNLNHDAMYWYRQDPGQGLRLIYYSQIVNDFQKGDIAEGYSVSREKKESFPLTVTSAQKNPTAFYLCASSNRARLAGEEIYEQYFGPGTRLTVT.

The CDR3 nucleotides read TGCGCCAGCAGCCAAGCCCCGACAGGCGGAGAGACCCAGTACTTC. Translated, it gives CASSQAPTGGETQYF. The chain couples TRBV4-1 to TRBJ2-5; TRBD1 might be the D (6 bases). The V gene's germline CDR1 is MGHRA and CDR2 YSYEKL. V shed 1 base and J shed 4 bases, with 13 bases lying between them. The CDR3 totals 15 residues.

This clone was found once. V is TRBV5-1 and J is TRBJ2-3; the D gene is possibly TRBD1 (6 bases). Trimming pared 1 base from V and 4 bases from J, leaving 10 bases between. The CDR3 extends over 14 amino acids. From germline, CDR1 is SGHRS and CDR2 YFSETQ. The CDR3 DNA reads as TGCGCCAGCAGCTTGTTACAGGGCGCAGATACGCAGTATTTT. It specifies CASSLLQGADTQYF.

This chain connects TRBV29-1 to TRBJ1-4; TRBD1 is a possible D gene (5 bases). The CDR3 is made up of 14 amino acids. Trimming shortened V by 3 bases and J by 5 bases, and 13 bases separated the two germline ends. The germline V gene has CDR1 SQVTM and CDR2 ANQGSEA. CDR3 loop: CSVDPPGSNEKLFF. In DNA form, the CDR3 reads TGCAGCGTTGATCCTCCAGGGTCCAATGAAAAACTGTTTTTT.

The chain employs TRBV5-1 and TRBJ2-5, with 9 nucleotides matching TRBD2. Unmatched junction bases numbered 5, after V lost 4 bases and J lost 4 bases. The CDR3 covers 14 residues. CDR1 SGHRS and CDR2 YFSETQ come from the germline V gene. CDR3 residues: CASSGGRARETQYF. The CDR3 DNA is TGCGCCAGCAGCGGCGGGAGGGCCCGAGAGACCCAGTACTTC.

The table lists this clone with a count of one. The genes are TRBV19 and TRBJ2-5; TRBD2 agrees at 7 bases. Trimming at V came to 5 bases and at J to 6 bases, leaving 6 bases not matched to a gene. The CDR3 contains 13 residues. The V gene's germline CDR1 is LNHDA and CDR2 SQIVND (reference sequence). The CDR3 nucleotides read TGTGCCAGTAGTTTACTAGCGAAGCAGACCCAGTACTTC. It specifies CASSLLAKQTQYF.

The chain employs TRBV16 and TRBJ2-2, with 7 bases that match TRBD1. V shed 3 bases and J 2 bases; nucleotides not matched to a gene: 6. The CDR3 runs 16 residues. Germline assignment: CDR1 KGHSY and CDR2 FQNENV. Here the CDR3 DNA reads TGTGCCAGCAGCCACTACCGGGACAGTAACACCGGGGAGCTGTTTTTT. It encodes CASSHYRDSNTGELFF.

A remark on this clone: Germline and junction disagree at one end, which may indicate a read error. The J gene is TRBJ2-5, the V gene TRBV18; D unclear. The germline CDR1 and CDR2 sequences are KGHSH and LQKENI. This CDR3 comprises 13 residues. CDR3: CASSPEAERPPHF. The CDR3 nucleotides are TGTGCCAGCTCACCTGAGGCAGAGAGGCCTCCCCACTTC. The entire variable domain, with the rest obtained from reference TRBV18 and TRBJ2-5, is as follows: NAGVMQNPRHLVRRRGQEARLRCSPMKGHSHVYWYRQLPEEGLKFMVYLQKENIIDESGMPKERFSAEFPKEGPSILRIQQVVRGDSAAYFCASSPEAERPPHFGPGTRLLVL.

The chain couples TRBV13 to TRBJ1-4; perhaps TRBD1 as D (6 bases). The germline V gene has CDR1 PRHDT and CDR2 FYEKMQ (reference sequence). This CDR3 region has 15 residues. V was shortened by 5 bases and J by 7 bases, with 17 bases between the two germline ends. CDR3 nucleotides: TGTGCCAGCAGCCCGCTACCGGGGGGCGGTGAAAAACTGTTTTTT. It specifies CASSPLPGGGEKLFF.

This chain joins TRBV4-1 and TRBJ2-7; D remains ambiguous. V was cut by 3 bases and J by 4 bases, with 10 bases left in between. The germline V gene has CDR1 MGHRA and CDR2 YSYEKL. CDR3 length: 13 residues. CDR3 region: CASSHSVEYEQYF. Here the CDR3 DNA reads TGCGCCAGCAGCCACTCGGTGGAGTACGAGCAGTACTTC.

The chain carries TRBV13 and TRBJ2-2; D is ambiguous. CDR3 length: 13 residues. The V and J ends lost 5 bases and 4 bases respectively, with 8 bases between them. Germline V gene sequence: CDR1 PRHDT, CDR2 FYEKMQ (reference sequence). CDR3 nucleotide sequence: TGTGCCAGCAGCCCAGAACCCACCGGGGAGCTGTTTTTT. It yields the protein CASSPEPTGELFF.

This chain connects TRBV6-4 to TRBJ1-5; no clear D. The germline gives CDR1 MRHNA, CDR2 SNTAGT. V shed 6 bases and J shed 0 bases, with 18 bases lying between them. CDR3 length: 17 residues. CDR3: CASSPTAGAGSNQPQHF. CDR3 sequence (DNA): TGTGCCAGCAGCCCGACCGCCGGTGCGGGTAGCAATCAGCCCCAGCATTTT.

This chain links TRBV24-1 with TRBJ2-1; 7 bases align to TRBD2. V was pared by 5 bases and J by 0 bases, with 3 bases of the junction left unmatched. The germline V gene encodes CDR1 KGHDR and CDR2 SFDVKD. This CDR3 spans 15 amino acids. CDR3 sequence (DNA): TGTGCCACCAGTGGCGGGAGACTCTCCTACAATGAGCAGTTCTTC. Protein: CATSGGRLSYNEQFF.